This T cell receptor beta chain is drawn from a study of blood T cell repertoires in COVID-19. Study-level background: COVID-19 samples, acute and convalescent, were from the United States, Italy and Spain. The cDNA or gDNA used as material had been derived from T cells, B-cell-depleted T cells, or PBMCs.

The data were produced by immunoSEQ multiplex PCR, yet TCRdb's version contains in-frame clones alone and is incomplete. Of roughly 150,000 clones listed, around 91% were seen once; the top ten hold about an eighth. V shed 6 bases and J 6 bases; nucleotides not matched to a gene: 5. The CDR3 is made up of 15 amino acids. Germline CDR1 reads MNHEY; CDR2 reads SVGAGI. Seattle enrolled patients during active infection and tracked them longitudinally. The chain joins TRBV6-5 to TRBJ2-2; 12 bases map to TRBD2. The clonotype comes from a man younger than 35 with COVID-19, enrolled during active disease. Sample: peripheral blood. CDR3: CASRPGLAGAGELFF. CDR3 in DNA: TGTGCCAGCAGGCCGGGACTAGCGGGCGCCGGGGAGCTGTTTTTT.